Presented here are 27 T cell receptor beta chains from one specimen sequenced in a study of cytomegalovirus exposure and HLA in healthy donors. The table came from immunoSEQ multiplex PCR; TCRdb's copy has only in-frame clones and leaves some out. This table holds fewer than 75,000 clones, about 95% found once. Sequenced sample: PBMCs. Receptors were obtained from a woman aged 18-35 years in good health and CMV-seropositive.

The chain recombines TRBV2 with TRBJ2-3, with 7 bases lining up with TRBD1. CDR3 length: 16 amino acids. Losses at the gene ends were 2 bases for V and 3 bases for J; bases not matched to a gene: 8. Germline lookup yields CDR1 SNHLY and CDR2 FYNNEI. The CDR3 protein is CASSEFVGQSTDTQYF. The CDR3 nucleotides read TGTGCCAGCAGTGAATTTGTGGGACAGTCTACAGATACGCAGTATTTT.

This chain's CDR3 is CASSEGDGGNTEAFF. The CDR3 DNA reads TGTGCCAGCTCAGAGGGGGACGGAGGGAACACTGAAGCTTTCTTT. V usage is TRBV18 and J usage is TRBJ1-1; perhaps TRBD1 as D (6 bases). Germline V gene data show CDR1 as KGHSH and CDR2 as LQKENI. V lost 5 bases to trimming and J lost 1 base, with 14 bases between them. There are 15 residues in the CDR3.

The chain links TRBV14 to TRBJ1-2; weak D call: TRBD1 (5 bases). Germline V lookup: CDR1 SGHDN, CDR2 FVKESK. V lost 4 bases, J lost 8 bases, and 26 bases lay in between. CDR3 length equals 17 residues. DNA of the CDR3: TGTGCCAGCAGCCGACAAAGCGGGGCAGGAGCCTTAGGGGGCTACACCTTC. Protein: CASSRQSGAGALGGYTF.

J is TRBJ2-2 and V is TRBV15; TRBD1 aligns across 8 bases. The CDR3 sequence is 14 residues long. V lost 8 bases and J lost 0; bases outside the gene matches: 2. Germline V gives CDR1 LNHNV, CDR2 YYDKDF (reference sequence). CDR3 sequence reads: CATRTGTNTGELFF. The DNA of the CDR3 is TGTGCCACCCGGACAGGGACGAACACCGGGGAGCTGTTTTTT.

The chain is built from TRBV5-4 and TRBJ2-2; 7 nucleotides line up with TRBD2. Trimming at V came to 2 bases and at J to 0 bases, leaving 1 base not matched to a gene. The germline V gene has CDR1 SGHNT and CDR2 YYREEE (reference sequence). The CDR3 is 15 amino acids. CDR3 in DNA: TGTGCCAGCAGCTTTAGCGGGCCGAACACCGGGGAGCTGTTTTTT. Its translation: CASSFSGPNTGELFF.

CDR3 amino acids: CASRSTGAGNTIYF. The CDR3 DNA reads as TGTGCCAGCAGATCGACAGGTGCTGGAAACACCATATATTTT. The chain links TRBV11-1 to TRBJ1-3, with TRBD1 as a possible D gene (6 bases). This CDR3 is built from 14 residues. Germline assignment: CDR1 SGHAT and CDR2 FQDESV (reference sequence). Trimming removed 6 bases from V and 2 bases from J, with 11 bases in between.

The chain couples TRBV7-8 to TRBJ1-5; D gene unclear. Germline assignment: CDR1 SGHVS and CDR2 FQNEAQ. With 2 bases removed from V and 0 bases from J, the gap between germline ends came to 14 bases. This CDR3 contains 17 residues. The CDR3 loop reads CASSLTRTGDSNQPQHF. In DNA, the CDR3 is TGTGCCAGCAGCTTAACCCGGACCGGGGATAGCAATCAGCCCCAGCATTTT.

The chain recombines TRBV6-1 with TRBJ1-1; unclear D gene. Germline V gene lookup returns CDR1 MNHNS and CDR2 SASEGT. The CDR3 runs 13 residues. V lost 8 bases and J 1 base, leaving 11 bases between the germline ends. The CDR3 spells CASGRAGNTEAFF. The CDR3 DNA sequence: TGTGCCAGCGGGAGGGCGGGGAACACTGAAGCTTTCTTT.

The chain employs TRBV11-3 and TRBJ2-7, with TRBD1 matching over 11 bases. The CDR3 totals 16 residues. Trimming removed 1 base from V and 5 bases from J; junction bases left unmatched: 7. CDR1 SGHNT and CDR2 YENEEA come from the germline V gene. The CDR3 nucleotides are TGTGCCAGCAGCTTAGTAGTTGGACAGGGGGCTCACGAGCAGTACTTC. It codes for CASSLVVGQGAHEQYF.

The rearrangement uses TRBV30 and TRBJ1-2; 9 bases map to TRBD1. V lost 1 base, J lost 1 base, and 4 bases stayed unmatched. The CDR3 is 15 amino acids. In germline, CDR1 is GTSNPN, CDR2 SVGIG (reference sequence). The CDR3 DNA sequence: TGTGCCTGGAGTGCCGGGACAGGGATTAACTATGGCTACACCTTC. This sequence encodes CAWSAGTGINYGYTF.

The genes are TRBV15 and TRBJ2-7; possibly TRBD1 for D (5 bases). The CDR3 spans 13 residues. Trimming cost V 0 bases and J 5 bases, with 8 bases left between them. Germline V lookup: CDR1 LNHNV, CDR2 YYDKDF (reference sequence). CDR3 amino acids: CATSRDLQDEQYF. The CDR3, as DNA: TGTGCCACCAGCAGAGACCTACAGGACGAGCAGTACTTC.

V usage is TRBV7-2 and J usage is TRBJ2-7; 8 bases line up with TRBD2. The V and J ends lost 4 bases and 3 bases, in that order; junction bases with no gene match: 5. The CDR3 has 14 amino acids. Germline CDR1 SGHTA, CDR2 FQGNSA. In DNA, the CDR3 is TGTGCCAGCAGCTCGGGACTAGGTGGCTACGAGCAGTACTTC. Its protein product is CASSSGLGGYEQYF.

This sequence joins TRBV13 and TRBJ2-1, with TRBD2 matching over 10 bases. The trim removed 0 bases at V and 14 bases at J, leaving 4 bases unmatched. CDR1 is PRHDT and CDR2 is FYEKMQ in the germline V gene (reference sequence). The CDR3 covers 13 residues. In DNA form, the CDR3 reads TGTGCCAGCAGCTTAGGCGGTAGCGGGAGGAAGTTCTTC. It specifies CASSLGGSGRKFF.

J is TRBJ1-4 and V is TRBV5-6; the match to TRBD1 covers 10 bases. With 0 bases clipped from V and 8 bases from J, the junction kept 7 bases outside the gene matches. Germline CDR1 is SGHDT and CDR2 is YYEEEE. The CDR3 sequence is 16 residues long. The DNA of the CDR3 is TGTGCCAGCAGCTTGGCCGGGACAGGGGATGAAGAAAAACTGTTTTTT. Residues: CASSLAGTGDEEKLFF. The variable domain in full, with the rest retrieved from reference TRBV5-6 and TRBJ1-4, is DAGVTQSPTHLIKTRGQQVTLRCSPKSGHDTVSWYQQALGQGPQFIFQYYEEEERQRGNFPDRFSGHQFPNYSSELNVNALLLGDSALYLCASSLAGTGDEEKLFFGSGTQLSVL.

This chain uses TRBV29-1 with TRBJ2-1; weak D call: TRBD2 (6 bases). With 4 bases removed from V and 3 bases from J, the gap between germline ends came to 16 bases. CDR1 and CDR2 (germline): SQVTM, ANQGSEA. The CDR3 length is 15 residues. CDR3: CSVASGSGVYNEQFF. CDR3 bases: TGCAGCGTTGCCTCGGGTAGCGGAGTCTACAATGAGCAGTTCTTC.

Here the CDR3 reads CATTGRNTEAFF. As DNA, the CDR3 is TGTGCCACTACAGGGCGGAACACTGAAGCTTTCTTT. V and J are TRBV7-6 and TRBJ1-1; possibly TRBD1 for D (6 bases). The CDR3 runs to 12 residues. CDR1 is SGHVS and CDR2 is FNYEAQ in the germline V gene. V lost 10 bases, J lost 1 base, and 10 bases lay in between.

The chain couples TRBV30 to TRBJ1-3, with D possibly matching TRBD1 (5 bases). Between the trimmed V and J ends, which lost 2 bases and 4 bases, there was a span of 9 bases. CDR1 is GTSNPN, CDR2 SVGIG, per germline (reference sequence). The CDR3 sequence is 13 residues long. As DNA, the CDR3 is TGTGCCTGGAGTCAGGGTAACGGAAACACCATATATTTT. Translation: CAWSQGNGNTIYF.

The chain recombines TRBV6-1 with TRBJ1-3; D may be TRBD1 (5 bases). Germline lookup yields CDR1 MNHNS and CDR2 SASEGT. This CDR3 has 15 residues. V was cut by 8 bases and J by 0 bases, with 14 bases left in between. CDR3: CASADSNISGNTIYF. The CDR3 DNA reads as TGTGCCAGCGCCGACAGTAACATCTCTGGAAACACCATATATTTT.

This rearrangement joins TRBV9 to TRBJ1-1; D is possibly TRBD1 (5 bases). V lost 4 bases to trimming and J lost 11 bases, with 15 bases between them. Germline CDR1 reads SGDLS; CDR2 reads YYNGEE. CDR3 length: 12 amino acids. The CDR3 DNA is TGTGCCAGCAGCCCGGGGGAAGGGCAGGCTTTCTTT. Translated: CASSPGEGQAFF.

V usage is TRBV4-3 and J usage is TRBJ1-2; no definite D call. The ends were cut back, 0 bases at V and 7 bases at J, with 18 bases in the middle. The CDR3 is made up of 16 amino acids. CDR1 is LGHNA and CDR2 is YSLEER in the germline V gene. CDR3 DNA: TGCGCCAGCAGCCAAGATGCGAGTACCCGGCGGGGTGGCTACACCTTC. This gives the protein CASSQDASTRRGGYTF.

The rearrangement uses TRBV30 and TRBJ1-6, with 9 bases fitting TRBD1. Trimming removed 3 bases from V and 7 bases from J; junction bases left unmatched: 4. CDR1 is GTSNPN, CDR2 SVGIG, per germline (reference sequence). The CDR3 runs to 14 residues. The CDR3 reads CAWSPGTGNSPLHF. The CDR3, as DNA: TGTGCCTGGAGCCCCGGGACAGGGAATTCACCCCTCCACTTT. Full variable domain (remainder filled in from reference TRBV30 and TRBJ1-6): SQTIHQWPATLVQPVGSPLSLECTVEGTSNPNLYWYRQAAGRGLQLLFYSVGIGQISSEVPQNLSASRPQDRQFILSSKKLLLSDSGFYLCAWSPGTGNSPLHFGNGTRLTVT.

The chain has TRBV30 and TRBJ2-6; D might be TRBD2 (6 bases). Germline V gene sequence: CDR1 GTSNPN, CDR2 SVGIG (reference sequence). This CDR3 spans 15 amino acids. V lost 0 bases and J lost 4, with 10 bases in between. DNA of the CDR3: TGTGCCTGGAGTGTAGGAGGGGACGGGGCCAACGTCCTGACTTTC. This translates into CAWSVGGDGANVLTF.

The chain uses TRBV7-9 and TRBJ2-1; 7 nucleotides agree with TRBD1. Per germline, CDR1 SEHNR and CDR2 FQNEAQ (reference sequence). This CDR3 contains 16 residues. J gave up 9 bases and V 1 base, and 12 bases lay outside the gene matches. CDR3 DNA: TGTGCCAGCAGCTTAGGGGGCGTGGACAGGATAAGTGAGCAGTTCTTC. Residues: CASSLGGVDRISEQFF.

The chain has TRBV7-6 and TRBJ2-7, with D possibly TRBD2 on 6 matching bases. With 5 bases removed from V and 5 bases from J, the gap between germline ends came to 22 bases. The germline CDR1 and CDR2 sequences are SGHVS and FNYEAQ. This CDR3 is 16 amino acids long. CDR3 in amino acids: CASSNRYTGLPHEQYF. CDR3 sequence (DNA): TGTGCCAGCAGCAATCGTTATACCGGACTACCGCACGAGCAGTACTTC.

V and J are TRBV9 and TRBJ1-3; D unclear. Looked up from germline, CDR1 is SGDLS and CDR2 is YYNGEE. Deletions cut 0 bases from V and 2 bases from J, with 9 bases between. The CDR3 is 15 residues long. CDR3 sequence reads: CASSVVSGAGNTIYF. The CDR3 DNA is TGTGCCAGCAGCGTAGTTTCCGGAGCTGGAAACACCATATATTTT.

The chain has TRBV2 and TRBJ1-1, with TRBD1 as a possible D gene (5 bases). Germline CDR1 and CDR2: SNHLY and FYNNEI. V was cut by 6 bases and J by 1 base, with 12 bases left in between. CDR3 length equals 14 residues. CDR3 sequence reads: CASRGGWANTEAFF. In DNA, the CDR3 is TGTGCCAGCAGGGGGGGGTGGGCGAACACTGAAGCTTTCTTT.

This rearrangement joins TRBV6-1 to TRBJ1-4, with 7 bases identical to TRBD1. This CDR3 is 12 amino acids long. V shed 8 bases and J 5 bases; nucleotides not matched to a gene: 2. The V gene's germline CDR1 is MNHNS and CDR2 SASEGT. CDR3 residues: CASLDRNEKLFF. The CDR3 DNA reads TGTGCCAGCCTGGACAGGAATGAAAAACTGTTTTTT.